This T cell receptor (beta chain) stems from a study of T cells in Graves' hyperthyroidism and ophthalmopathy. Losses at the gene ends were 4 bases for V and 4 bases for J; bases not matched to a gene: 8. This CDR3 spans 15 amino acids. Germline-derived CDR1 and CDR2 are MGHDK and SYGVNS. The investigators amplified TCR beta CDR3 regions from RNA transcripts. The HTBI set primed first-round TCR CDR3 RT-PCR. TCRdb recomputed calls from the multiplex PCR reads with MiXCR, one row per CDR3 protein. The sample yields 550,000 to 600,000 distinct CDR3 sequences, about half seen once. This rearrangement joins TRBV25-1 to TRBJ2-3; 7 bases fit TRBD2. The sequenced material came from peripheral blood or thyroid tissue (not recorded which). This TCR was sampled from an adult woman with Graves' disease, either hyperthyroidism or ophthalmopathy (not recorded which). Here the CDR3 reads CASSGPAGSSDTQYF. The CDR3, as DNA: TGTGCCAGCAGTGGGCCAGCGGGAAGCTCAGATACGCAGTATTTT.